A selection of T cell receptor beta chains follows, all from one sample in a study of T cells in Graves' hyperthyroidism and ophthalmopathy. Each CDR3 protein gets one entry after TCRdb re-called the multiplex PCR reads with MiXCR. The profile shows some 250,000 distinct CDR3 sequences, about 14% of them singletons. Sequenced: blood. These receptors were obtained from a woman in her forties with Graves' hyperthyroidism that later progressed to Graves' ophthalmopathy. CDR3s include the opening cysteine and the closing phenylalanine or tryptophan. The D gene is left open where the match is weak. Only some rows state a clone size, as once, few, many or a class for expanded clones.

clone_size,d_call,cdr3_length,j_call,v_call,cdr3_aa,cdr3_nt
many,.,11,TRBJ2-1,TRBV30,CAWSPYNEQFF,TGTGCCTGGAGTCCTTACAATGAGCAGTTCTTC
few,.,12,TRBJ1-2,TRBV28,CASSFGGRGYTF,TGTGCCAGCAGTTTCGGGGGACGGGGCTACACCTTC
many,TRBD1,16,TRBJ1-1,TRBV6-1,CASSLTGLTGEPEAFF,TGTGCCAGCAGCTTAACGGGGTTGACAGGGGAACCTGAAGCTTTCTTT
few,.,15,TRBJ2-7,TRBV5-1,CASSVDNRDNDEQYF,TGCGCCAGCAGCGTAGATAACAGGGATAACGACGAGCAGTACTTC
many,.,17,TRBJ2-3,TRBV5-5,CASSGDTRTISTDTQYF,TGTGCCAGCAGCGGCGATACCCGGACCATCAGCACAGATACGCAGTATTTT
many,.,16,TRBJ2-3,TRBV5-5,CASSGTRGLRTDTQYF,TGTGCCAGCAGCGGGACCAGGGGTCTCCGCACAGATACGCAGTATTTT
many,TRBD2,14,TRBJ2-1,TRBV7-3,CASSLTGRLNEQFF,TGTGCCAGCAGCTTAACCGGGAGGTTGAATGAGCAGTTCTTC
many,.,15,TRBJ2-7,TRBV20-1,CSANRVGPPPYEQYF,TGCAGTGCTAATAGGGTGGGCCCTCCCCCCTACGAGCAGTACTTC
many,.,14,TRBJ1-1,TRBV20-1,CSAHYSGRHTEAFF,TGCAGTGCTCACTACAGTGGGAGACACACTGAAGCTTTCTTT
.,.,16,TRBJ1-5,TRBV20-1,CSATFPGRGSNQPQHF,TGCAGTGCTACATTTCCCGGCAGGGGTAGCAATCAGCCCCAGCATTTT
.,.,13,TRBJ1-2,TRBV7-3,CASSSRGGYGYTF,TGTGCCAGCAGCTCCCGGGGAGGGTATGGCTACACCTTC
.,.,17,TRBJ2-7,TRBV7-8,CASSLTPTGAGASEQYF,TGTGCCAGCAGCTTAACCCCAACGGGAGCGGGTGCCAGCGAGCAGTACTTC
many,.,16,TRBJ2-4,TRBV12-3/TRBV12-4,CASSPDRVLTKNIQYF,TGTGCCAGCAGCCCAGACAGAGTCTTAACCAAAAACATTCAGTACTTC
many,TRBD1,15,TRBJ2-4,TRBV24-1,CATSTGQGDKNIQYF,TGTGCCACCAGTACCGGACAGGGGGACAAAAACATTCAGTACTTC
few,.,16,TRBJ2-1,TRBV5-1,CASRDIYGGSYNEQFF,TGCGCCAGCAGGGATATTTATGGGGGCTCCTACAATGAGCAGTTCTTC
many,.,13,TRBJ1-1,TRBV18,CASSPQSNTEAFF,TGTGCCAGCTCACCACAGTCGAACACTGAAGCTTTCTTT
.,TRBD2,15,TRBJ2-4,TRBV4-1,CASSQDALAGVIQYF,TGCGCCAGCAGCCAAGATGCACTAGCGGGAGTCATTCAGTACTTC
few,.,16,TRBJ2-2,TRBV19,CASSTNWQGNPGELFF,TGTGCCAGTAGTACGAACTGGCAGGGTAACCCCGGGGAGCTGTTTTTT
many,TRBD2,15,TRBJ2-7,TRBV15,CATSRSRDYNYEQYF,TGTGCCACCAGCAGATCCAGGGACTACAACTACGAGCAGTACTTC
many,TRBD2,15,TRBJ2-1,TRBV27,CASSSSGRNYNEQFF,TGTGCCAGCAGTTCTAGCGGGAGGAACTACAATGAGCAGTTCTTC
many,TRBD2,20,TRBJ2-1,TRBV27,CASSLRNFGTGGPLYNEQFF,TGTGCCAGCAGTTTGCGAAATTTCGGGACGGGAGGGCCGTTATACAATGAGCAGTTCTTC
many,.,15,TRBJ2-5,TRBV10-2,CASSVLAKGSETQYF,TGCGCCAGCAGTGTCTTAGCGAAAGGTTCGGAGACCCAGTACTTC
few,.,15,TRBJ2-1,TRBV20-1,CSARVHPGIHNEQFF,TGCAGTGCTAGAGTTCACCCGGGGATCCACAATGAGCAGTTCTTC
.,.,12,TRBJ2-3,TRBV15,CATSSLGDTQYF,TGTGCCACCAGCAGTCTAGGAGATACGCAGTATTTT
.,TRBD1,17,TRBJ2-2,TRBV10-3,CAISGMWTGGFAGELFF,TGTGCCATCAGTGGAATGTGGACAGGGGGCTTTGCCGGGGAGCTGTTTTTT
many,.,15,TRBJ1-1,TRBV14,CASSSQGHVNTEAFF,TGTGCCAGCAGCTCACAGGGTCACGTAAACACTGAAGCTTTCTTT